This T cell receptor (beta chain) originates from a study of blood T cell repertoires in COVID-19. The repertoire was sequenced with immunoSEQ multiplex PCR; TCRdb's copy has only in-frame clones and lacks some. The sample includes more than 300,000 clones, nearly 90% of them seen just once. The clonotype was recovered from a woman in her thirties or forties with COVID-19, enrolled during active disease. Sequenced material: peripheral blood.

The CDR3 sequence: CASSSGLQRLYEQYF. The CDR3 DNA reads as TGTGCCAGCAGCTCGGGACTGCAACGACTCTACGAGCAGTACTTC. The V gene is TRBV5-5, the J gene TRBJ2-7, with D perhaps TRBD2 (6 bases). The V end was cut by 3 bases, the J end by 3 bases, with 16 bases between. Germline assignment: CDR1 SGHKS and CDR2 YYEKEE (reference sequence). The CDR3 loop spans 15 amino acids. The whole variable domain, remainder taken from reference TRBV5-5 and TRBJ2-7, is DAGVTQSPTHLIKTRGQQVTLRCSPISGHKSVSWYQQVLGQGPQFIFQYYEKEERGRGNFPDRFSARQFPNYSSELNVNALLLGDSALYLCASSSGLQRLYEQYFGPGTRLTVT.